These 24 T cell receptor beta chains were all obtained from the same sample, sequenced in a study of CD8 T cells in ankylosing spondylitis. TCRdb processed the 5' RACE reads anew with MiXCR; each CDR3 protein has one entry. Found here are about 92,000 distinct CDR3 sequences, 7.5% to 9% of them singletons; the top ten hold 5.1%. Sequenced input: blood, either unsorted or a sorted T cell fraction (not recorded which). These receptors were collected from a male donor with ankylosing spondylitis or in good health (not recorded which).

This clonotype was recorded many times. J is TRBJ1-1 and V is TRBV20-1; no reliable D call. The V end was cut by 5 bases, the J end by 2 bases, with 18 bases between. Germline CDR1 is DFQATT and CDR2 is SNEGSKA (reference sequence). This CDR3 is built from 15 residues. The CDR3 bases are TGCAGTGCTGGCCCAGGTAGCCGGGGTAACACTGAAGCTTTCTTT. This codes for CSAGPGSRGNTEAFF.

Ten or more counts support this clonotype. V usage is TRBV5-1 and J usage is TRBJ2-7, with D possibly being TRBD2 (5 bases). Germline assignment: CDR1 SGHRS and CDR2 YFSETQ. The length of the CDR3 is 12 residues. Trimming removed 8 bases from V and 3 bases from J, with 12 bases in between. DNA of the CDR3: TGCGCCAGTGGCGGGCAGAGCTACGAGCAGTACTTC. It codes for CASGGQSYEQYF.

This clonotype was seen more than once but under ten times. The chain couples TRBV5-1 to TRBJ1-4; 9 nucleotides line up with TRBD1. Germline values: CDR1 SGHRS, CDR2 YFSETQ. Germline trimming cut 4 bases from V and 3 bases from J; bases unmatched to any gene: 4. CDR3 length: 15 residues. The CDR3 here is CASSPGQGANEKLFF. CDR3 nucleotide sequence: TGCGCCAGCAGCCCGGGACAGGGAGCTAATGAAAAACTGTTTTTT.

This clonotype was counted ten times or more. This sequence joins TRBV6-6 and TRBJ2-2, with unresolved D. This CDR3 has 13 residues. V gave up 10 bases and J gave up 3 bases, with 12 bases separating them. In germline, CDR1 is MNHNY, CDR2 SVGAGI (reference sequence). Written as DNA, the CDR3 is TGTGCCACCATCCGAGGAGACACCGGGGAGCTGTTTTTT. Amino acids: CATIRGDTGELFF.

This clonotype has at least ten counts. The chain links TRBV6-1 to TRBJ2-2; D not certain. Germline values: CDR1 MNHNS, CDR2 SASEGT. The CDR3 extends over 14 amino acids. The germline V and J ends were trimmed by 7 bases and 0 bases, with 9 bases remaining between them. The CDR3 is CASKSAANTGELFF. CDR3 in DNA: TGTGCCAGCAAATCGGCCGCGAACACCGGGGAGCTGTTTTTT.

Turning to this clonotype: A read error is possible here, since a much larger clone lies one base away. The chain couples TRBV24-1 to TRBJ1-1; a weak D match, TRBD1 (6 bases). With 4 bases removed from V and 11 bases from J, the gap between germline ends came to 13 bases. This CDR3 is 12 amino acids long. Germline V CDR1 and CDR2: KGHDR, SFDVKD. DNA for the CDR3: TGTGCCACCAGTGACCAACAGGGAATGGCTTTCTTT. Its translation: CATSDQQGMAFF.

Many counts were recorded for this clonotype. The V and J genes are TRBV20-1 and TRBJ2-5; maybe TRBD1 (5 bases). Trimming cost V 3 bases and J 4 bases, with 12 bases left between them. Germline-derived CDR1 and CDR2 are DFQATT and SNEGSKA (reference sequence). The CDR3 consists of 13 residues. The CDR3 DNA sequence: TGCAGTGCTAGCCTAGGGGTGTCAGAGACCCAGTACTTC. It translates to CSASLGVSETQYF.

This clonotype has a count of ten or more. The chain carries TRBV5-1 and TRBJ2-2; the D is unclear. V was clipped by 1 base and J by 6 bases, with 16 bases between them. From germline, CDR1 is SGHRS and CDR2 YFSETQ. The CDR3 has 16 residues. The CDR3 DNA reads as TGCGCCAGCAGCTTGAACCCCGGTGGTGTTCCCGGGGAGCTGTTTTTT. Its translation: CASSLNPGGVPGELFF.

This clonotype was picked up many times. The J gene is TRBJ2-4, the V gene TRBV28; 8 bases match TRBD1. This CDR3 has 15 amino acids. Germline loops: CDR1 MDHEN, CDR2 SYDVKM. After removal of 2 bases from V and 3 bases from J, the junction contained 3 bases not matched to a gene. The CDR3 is CASSLGGTGKNIQYF. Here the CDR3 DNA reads TGTGCCAGCAGTTTAGGAGGGACAGGCAAAAACATTCAGTACTTC.

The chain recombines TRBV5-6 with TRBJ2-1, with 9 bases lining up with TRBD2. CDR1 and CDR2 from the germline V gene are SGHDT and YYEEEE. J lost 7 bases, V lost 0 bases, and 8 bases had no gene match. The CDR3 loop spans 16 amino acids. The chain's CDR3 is CASSLAGRGGSNEQFF. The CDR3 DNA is TGTGCCAGCAGCTTGGCTGGGCGGGGGGGCTCAAATGAGCAGTTCTTC.

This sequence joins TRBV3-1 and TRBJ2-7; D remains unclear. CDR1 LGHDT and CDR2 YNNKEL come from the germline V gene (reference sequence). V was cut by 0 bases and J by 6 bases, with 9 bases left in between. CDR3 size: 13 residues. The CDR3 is CASSQDWSTEQYF. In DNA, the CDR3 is TGTGCCAGCAGCCAAGATTGGAGTACCGAGCAGTACTTC.

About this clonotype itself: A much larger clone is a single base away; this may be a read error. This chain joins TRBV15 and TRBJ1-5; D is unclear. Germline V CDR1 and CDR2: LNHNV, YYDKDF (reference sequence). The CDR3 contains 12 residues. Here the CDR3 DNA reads TGTGCCACCAACAGAGAAAATCAGCCCCAGCATTTT. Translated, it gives CATNRENQPQHF.

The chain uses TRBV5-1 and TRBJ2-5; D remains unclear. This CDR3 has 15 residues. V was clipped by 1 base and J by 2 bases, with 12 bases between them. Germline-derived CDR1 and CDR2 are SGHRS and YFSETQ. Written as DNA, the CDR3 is TGCGCCAGCAGCTTGAATATTCCGGAACAAGAGACCCAGTACTTC. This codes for CASSLNIPEQETQYF.

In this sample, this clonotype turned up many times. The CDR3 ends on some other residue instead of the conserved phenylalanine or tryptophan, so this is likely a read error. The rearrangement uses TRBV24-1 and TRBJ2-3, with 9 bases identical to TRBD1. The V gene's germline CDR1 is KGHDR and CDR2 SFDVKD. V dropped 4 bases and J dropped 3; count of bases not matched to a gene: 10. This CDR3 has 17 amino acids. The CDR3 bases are TGTGCCACCAGTGACTATAAGGGACAGGGAGAAACAGATACGCAGTATTCT. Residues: CATSDYKGQGETDTQYS.

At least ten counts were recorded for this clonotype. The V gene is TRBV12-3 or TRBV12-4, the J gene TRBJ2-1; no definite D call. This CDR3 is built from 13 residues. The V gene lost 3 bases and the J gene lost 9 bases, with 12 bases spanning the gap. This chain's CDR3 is CASSFAASSEQFF. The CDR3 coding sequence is TGTGCCAGCAGTTTTGCGGCGAGCAGTGAGCAGTTCTTC.

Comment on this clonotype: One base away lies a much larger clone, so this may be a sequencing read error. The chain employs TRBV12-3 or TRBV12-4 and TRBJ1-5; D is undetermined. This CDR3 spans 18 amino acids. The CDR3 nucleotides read TGTGCCATCAGTTTAGCGCACAGAAAGATTAATAGCAATCAGCCCCAGCATTTT. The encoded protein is CAISLAHRKINSNQPQHF.

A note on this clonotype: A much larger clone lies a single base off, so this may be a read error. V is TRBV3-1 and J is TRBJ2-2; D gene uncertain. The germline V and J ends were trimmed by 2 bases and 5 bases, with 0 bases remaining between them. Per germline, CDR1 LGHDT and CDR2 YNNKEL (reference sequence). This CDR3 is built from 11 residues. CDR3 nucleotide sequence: TGTGCCAGCAGCCAAACCGGGGAGCTGTTTTTT. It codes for CASSQTGELFF.

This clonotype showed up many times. The CDR3: CATSDFSLQGSMDDTQYF. The CDR3 DNA reads TGTGCCACCAGTGATTTCTCCCTCCAGGGTTCAATGGACGATACGCAGTATTTT. This chain links TRBV24-1 with TRBJ2-3; D may be TRBD1 (5 bases). CDR3 size: 18 residues. The V gene lost 1 base and the J gene lost 6 bases, with 22 bases spanning the gap. The germline V gene encodes CDR1 KGHDR and CDR2 SFDVKD.

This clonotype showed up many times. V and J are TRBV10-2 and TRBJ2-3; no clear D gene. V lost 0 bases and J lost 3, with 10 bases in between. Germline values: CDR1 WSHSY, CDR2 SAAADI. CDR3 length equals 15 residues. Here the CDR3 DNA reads TGCGCCAGCAGTGAGTCGTGGGGATTGACAGATACGCAGTATTTT. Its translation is CASSESWGLTDTQYF.

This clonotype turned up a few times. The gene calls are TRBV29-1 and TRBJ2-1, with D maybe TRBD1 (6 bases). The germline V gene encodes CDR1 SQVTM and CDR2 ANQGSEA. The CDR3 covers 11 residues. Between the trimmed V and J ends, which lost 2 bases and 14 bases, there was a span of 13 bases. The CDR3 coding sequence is TGCAGCGTTGAAATGTACAGGGTTGAGTTCTTC. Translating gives CSVEMYRVEFF.

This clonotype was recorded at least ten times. CDR3 in DNA: TGTGCCAGCAGCGGATGGACAGCTCGTAGCACAGATACGCAGTATTTT. Residues: CASSGWTARSTDTQYF. The chain is built from TRBV28 and TRBJ2-3, with D perhaps matching TRBD1 (6 bases). The CDR3 has 16 residues. Germline CDR1 MDHEN, CDR2 SYDVKM. The ends were cut back, 6 bases at V and 0 bases at J, with 16 bases in the middle.

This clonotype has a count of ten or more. CDR3 loop: CASSGLRGSSGNTIYF. CDR3 bases: TGTGCCAGCAGTGGGCTTAGGGGGAGCTCTGGAAACACCATATATTTT. This chain links TRBV12-3 or TRBV12-4 with TRBJ1-3; D perhaps matches TRBD1 (6 bases). The V end lost 5 bases, the J end lost 0 bases, and 14 bases lay between the germline ends. There are 16 residues in the CDR3.

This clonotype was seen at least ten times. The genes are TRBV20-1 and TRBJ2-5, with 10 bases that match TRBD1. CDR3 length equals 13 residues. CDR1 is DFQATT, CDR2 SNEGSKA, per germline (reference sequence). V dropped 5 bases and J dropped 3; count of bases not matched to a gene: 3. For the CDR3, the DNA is TGCAGTGCTGAGGGGACAGGGGAAGAGACCCAGTACTTC. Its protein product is CSAEGTGEETQYF.

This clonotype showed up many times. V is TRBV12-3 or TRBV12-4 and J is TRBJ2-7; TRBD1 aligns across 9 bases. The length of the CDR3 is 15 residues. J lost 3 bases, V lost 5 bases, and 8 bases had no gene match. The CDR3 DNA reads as TGTGCCAGCAGTGGCTACGGACAGGGGATCTACGAGCAGTACTTC. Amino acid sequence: CASSGYGQGIYEQYF.